A single sample gave rise to the 8 T cell receptor beta chains below, sequenced in a study of blood T cell repertoires in COVID-19. Measured with immunoSEQ multiplex PCR; TCRdb has only the in-frame clones, and not every one. The sample lists about 300,000 clones; 89% were seen once. Sequencing was done on a sample of peripheral blood. All receptors derive from a young man who had recovered from COVID-19.

This clone was picked up one time. The rearrangement uses TRBV5-1 and TRBJ2-1; 10 bases map to TRBD2. The CDR3 extends over 16 amino acids. Germline values: CDR1 SGHRS, CDR2 YFSETQ. V gave up 2 bases and J gave up 3 bases; unmatched junction bases: 5. In nucleotides, the CDR3 is TGCGCCAGCAGCTTCTCGACTAGCGGGCTCTACAATGAGCAGTTCTTC. It is translated as CASSFSTSGLYNEQFF.

This CDR3 is CASSHRWTNISNYGYTF. The CDR3 DNA reads as TGTGCCAGCAGCCATCGATGGACAAATATTTCTAACTATGGCTACACCTTC. This chain uses TRBV3-1 (or the pseudogene TRBV3-2) with TRBJ1-2; the D gene is possibly TRBD1 (5 bases). V lost 3 bases and J 0 bases, leaving 17 bases between the germline ends. CDR3 size: 17 residues. The V gene's germline CDR1 is LGHDT and CDR2 YNNKEL (reference sequence).

DNA of the CDR3: TGTGCCAGCAGCCACGGACGGGACTCTGGGGCCAACGTCCTGACTTTC. Translated, it gives CASSHGRDSGANVLTF. The rearrangement uses TRBV5-4 and TRBJ2-6; tentative D call: TRBD2 (5 bases). Germline-derived CDR1 and CDR2 are SGHNT and YYREEE (reference sequence). With 4 bases removed from V and 0 bases from J, the gap between germline ends came to 11 bases. This CDR3 contains 16 residues.

V and J are TRBV18 and TRBJ2-5; the match to TRBD2 covers 14 bases. The germline CDR1 and CDR2 sequences are KGHSH and LQKENI. The V gene end was trimmed by 4 bases and the J gene end by 5 bases; junction bases not matched to a gene: 6. CDR3 size: 16 residues. This chain's CDR3 is CASSRGLAGVSETQYF. In DNA form, the CDR3 reads TGTGCCAGCTCACGGGGACTAGCGGGAGTTTCTGAGACCCAGTACTTC.

The chain joins TRBV27 to TRBJ1-2; 8 bases map to TRBD1. Germline CDR1 reads MNHEY; CDR2 reads SMNVEV (reference sequence). The CDR3 loop spans 14 amino acids. The V gene end was trimmed by 4 bases and the J gene end by 3 bases; junction bases not matched to a gene: 4. The CDR3 coding sequence is TGTGCCAGCAGTTGGGACAGGACCGACTATGGCTACACCTTC. Translated, it gives CASSWDRTDYGYTF.

The rearrangement links TRBV4-2 to TRBJ2-3, with TRBD2 as a possible D gene (6 bases). V was pared by 7 bases and J by 3 bases, with 20 bases between. This CDR3 contains 16 residues. Germline CDR1 reads LGHNA; CDR2 reads YNFKEQ. The CDR3 DNA reads TGTGCCAGCACTAAAGGGCCCACTAGCCTGACAGATACGCAGTATTTT. It is translated as CASTKGPTSLTDTQYF.

Here the CDR3 reads CASSVQWGYTF. CDR3 DNA sequence: TGTGCCAGTAGTGTCCAGTGGGGCTACACCTTC. The genes are TRBV19 and TRBJ1-2; no clear D gene. This CDR3 has 11 amino acids. V shed 5 bases and J shed 8 bases, with 9 bases lying between them. Germline V lookup: CDR1 LNHDA, CDR2 SQIVND (reference sequence). Filled out from reference TRBV19 and TRBJ1-2, the complete variable domain reads DGGITQSPKYLFRKEGQNVTLSCEQNLNHDAMYWYRQDPGQGLRLIYYSQIVNDFQKGDIAEGYSVSREKKESFPLTVTSAQKNPTAFYLCASSVQWGYTFGSGTRLTVV.

The chain combines TRBV24-1 with TRBJ2-2; no clear D gene. Germline V gene lookup returns CDR1 KGHDR and CDR2 SFDVKD. This CDR3 has 17 amino acids. Between the trimmed V and J ends, which lost 0 bases and 1 base, there was a span of 11 bases. Here the CDR3 reads CATSDLFPVQNTGELFF. CDR3 in DNA: TGTGCCACCAGTGATTTGTTCCCAGTTCAGAACACCGGGGAGCTGTTTTTT.